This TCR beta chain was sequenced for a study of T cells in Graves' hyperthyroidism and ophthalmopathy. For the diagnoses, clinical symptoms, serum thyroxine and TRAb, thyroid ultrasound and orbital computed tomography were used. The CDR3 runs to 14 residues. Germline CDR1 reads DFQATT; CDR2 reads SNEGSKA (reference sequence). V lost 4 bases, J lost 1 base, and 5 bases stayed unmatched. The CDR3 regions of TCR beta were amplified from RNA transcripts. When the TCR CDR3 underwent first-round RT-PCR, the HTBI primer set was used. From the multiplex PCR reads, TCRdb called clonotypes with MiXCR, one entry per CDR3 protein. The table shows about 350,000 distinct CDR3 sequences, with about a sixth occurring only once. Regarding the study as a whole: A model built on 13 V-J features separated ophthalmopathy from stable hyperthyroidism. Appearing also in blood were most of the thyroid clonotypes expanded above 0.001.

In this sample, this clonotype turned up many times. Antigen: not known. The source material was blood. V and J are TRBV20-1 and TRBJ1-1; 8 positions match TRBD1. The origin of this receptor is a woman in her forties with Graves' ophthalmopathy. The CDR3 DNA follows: TGCAGTGCTAAACAGGGGGGCGGGAACACTGAAGCTTTCTTT. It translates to CSAKQGGGNTEAFF.